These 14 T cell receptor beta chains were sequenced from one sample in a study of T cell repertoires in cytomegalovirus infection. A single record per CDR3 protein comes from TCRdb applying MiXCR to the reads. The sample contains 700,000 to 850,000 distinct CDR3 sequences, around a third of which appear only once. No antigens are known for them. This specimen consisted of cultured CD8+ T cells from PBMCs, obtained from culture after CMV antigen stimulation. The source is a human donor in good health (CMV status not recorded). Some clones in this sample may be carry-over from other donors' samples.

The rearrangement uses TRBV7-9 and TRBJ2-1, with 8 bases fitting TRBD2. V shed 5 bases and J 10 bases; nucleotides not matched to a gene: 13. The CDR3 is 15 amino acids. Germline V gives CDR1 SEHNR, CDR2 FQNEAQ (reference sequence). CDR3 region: CASSASGGRNREQFF. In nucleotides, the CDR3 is TGTGCCAGCAGCGCAAGCGGGGGCCGTAATCGGGAGCAGTTCTTC. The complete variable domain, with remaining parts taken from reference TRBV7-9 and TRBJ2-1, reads DTGVSQNPRHKITKRGQNVTFRCDPISEHNRLYWYRQTLGQGPEFLTYFQNEAQLEKSRLLSDRFSAERPKGSFSTLEIQRTEQGDSAMYLCASSASGGRNREQFFGPGTRLTVL.

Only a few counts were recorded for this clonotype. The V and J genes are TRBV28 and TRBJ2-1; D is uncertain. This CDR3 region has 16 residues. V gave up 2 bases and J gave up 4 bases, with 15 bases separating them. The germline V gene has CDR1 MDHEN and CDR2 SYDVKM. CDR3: CASSLRANLWYNEQFF. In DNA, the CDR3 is TGTGCCAGCAGTTTACGGGCCAACCTTTGGTACAATGAGCAGTTCTTC.

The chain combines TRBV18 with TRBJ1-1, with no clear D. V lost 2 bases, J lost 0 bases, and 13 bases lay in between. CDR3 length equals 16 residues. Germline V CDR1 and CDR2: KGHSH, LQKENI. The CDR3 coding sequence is TGTGCCAGCTCACCATCACTCGGACGGATGAACACTGAAGCTTTCTTT. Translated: CASSPSLGRMNTEAFF.

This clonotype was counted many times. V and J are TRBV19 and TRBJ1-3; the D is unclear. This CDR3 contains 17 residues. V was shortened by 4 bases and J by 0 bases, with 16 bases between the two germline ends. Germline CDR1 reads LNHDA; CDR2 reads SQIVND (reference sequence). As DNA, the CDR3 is TGTGCCAGTAGTAGATACGGCGTGGAAAGCTCTGGAAACACCATATATTTT. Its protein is CASSRYGVESSGNTIYF.

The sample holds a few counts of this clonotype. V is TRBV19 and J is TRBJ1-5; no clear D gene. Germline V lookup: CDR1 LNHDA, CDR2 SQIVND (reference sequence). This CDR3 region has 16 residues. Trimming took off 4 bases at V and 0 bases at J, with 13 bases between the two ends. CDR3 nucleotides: TGTGCCAGTAGTAGCGTCCGTTCCGATAGCAATCAGCCCCAGCATTTT. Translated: CASSSVRSDSNQPQHF. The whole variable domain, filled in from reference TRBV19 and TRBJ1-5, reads DGGITQSPKYLFRKEGQNVTLSCEQNLNHDAMYWYRQDPGQGLRLIYYSQIVNDFQKGDIAEGYSVSREKKESFPLTVTSAQKNPTAFYLCASSSVRSDSNQPQHFGDGTRLSIL.

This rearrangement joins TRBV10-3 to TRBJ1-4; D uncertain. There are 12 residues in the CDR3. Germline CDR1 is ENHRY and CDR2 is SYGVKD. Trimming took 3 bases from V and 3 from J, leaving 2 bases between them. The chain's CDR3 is CAISDSNEKLFF. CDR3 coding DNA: TGTGCCATCAGTGACTCTAATGAAAAACTGTTTTTT.

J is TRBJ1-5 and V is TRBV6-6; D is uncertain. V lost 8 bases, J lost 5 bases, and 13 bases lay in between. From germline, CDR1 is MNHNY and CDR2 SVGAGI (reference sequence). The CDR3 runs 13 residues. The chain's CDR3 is CASLEGPDQPQHF. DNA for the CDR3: TGTGCCAGCCTTGAAGGGCCGGATCAGCCCCAGCATTTT.

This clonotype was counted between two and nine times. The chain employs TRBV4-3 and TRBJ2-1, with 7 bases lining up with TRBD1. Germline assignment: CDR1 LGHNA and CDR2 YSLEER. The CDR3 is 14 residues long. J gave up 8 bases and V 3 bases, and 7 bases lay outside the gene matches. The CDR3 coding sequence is TGCGCCAGCAGCCACCTTGAAGGGGGCCATGAGCAGTTCTTC. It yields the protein CASSHLEGGHEQFF.

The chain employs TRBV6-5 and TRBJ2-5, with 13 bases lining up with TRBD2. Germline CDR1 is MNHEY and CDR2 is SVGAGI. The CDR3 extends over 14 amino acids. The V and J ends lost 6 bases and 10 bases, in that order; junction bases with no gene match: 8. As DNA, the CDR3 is TGTGCCAGCAGCCTACTAGCGGGGGGGCCGTACCAGTACTTC. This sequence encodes CASSLLAGGPYQYF.

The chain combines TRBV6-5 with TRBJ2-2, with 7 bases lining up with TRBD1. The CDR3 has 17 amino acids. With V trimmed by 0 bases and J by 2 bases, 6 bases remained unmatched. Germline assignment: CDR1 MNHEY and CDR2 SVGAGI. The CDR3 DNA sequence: TGTGCCAGCAGTTACTCCCTCGGGACAGTTAACACCGGGGAGCTGTTTTTT. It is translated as CASSYSLGTVNTGELFF.

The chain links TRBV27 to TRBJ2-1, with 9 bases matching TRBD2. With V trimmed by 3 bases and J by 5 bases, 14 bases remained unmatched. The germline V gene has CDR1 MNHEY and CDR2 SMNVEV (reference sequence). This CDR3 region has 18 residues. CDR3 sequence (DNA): TGTGCCAGCAGTTTCTTGGTAGCGGGGGACCTAGGGGACAATGAGCAGTTCTTC. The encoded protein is CASSFLVAGDLGDNEQFF.

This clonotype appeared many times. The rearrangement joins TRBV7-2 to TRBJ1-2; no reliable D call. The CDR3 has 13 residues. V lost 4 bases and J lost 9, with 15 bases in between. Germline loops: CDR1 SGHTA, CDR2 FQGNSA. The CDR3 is CASSSSPTVSYTF. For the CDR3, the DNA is TGTGCCAGCAGCTCAAGCCCGACCGTTAGCTACACCTTC. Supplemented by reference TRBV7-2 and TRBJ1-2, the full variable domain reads GAGVSQSPSNKVTEKGKDVELRCDPISGHTALYWYRQSLGQGLEFLIYFQGNSAPDKSGLPSDRFSAERTGGSVSTLTIQRTQQEDSAVYLCASSSSPTVSYTFGSGTRLTVV.

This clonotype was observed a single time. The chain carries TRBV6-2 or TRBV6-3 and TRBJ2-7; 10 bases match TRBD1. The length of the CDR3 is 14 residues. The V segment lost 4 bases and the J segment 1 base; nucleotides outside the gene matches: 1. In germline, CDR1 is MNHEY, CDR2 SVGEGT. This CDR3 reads CASSWGQGSYEQYV. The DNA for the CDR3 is TGTGCCAGCAGTTGGGGACAGGGGTCCTACGAGCAGTACGTC.

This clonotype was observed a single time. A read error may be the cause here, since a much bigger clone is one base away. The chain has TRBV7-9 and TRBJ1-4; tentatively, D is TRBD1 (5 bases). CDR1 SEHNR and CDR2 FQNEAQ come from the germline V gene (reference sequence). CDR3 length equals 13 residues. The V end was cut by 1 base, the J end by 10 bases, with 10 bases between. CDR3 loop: CASSLGTNGKLFF. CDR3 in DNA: TGTGCCAGCAGCTTAGGGACAAACGGAAAACTGTTTTTT.